Listed below are T cell receptor beta chains from one sample, sequenced in a study of cytomegalovirus exposure and HLA in healthy donors. The protocol was immunoSEQ multiplex PCR, while the TCRdb copy is restricted to in-frame clones and leaves out a portion. The sample lists some 90,000 clones; roughly 96% were seen once. Sample: PBMCs. The receptors derive from a man aged 18 to 29 in good health and CMV-seronegative. Each CDR3 is given with its conserved first and last residue. Fields, in order: CDR3 length, V gene, J gene, D gene, CDR3 protein, CDR3 DNA. D genes are given only for firm matches.

>15|TRBV5-4|TRBJ2-3|NA
CASSLNLLGTDTQYF
TGTGCCAGCAGCCTGAATCTATTGGGCACAGATACGCAGTATTTT
>15|TRBV5-4|TRBJ1-4|NA
CASSPTGSGDEKLFF
TGTGCCAGCAGCCCGACGGGGTCCGGGGATGAAAAACTGTTTTTT
>15|TRBV21-1|TRBJ2-1|NA
CASSKVGSSYNEQFF
TGTGCCAGCAGCAAAGTTGGGAGCTCCTACAATGAGCAGTTCTTC
>16|TRBV27|TRBJ2-3|TRBD1
CASSLGKGTGTDTQYF
TGTGCCAGCAGTTTAGGGAAAGGGACAGGGACAGATACGCAGTATTTT
>17|TRBV4-1|TRBJ2-1|TRBD2
CASSQVGGSGAYNEQFF
TGCGCCAGCAGCCAAGTCGGGGGGAGTGGCGCCTACAATGAGCAGTTCTTC
>14|TRBV27|TRBJ2-2|NA
CASTWQKNTGELFF
TGTGCCAGCACGTGGCAAAAGAACACCGGGGAGCTGTTTTTT
>13|TRBV28|TRBJ2-7|NA
CASSPGLTYEQYF
TGTGCCAGCAGCCCGGGATTAACCTACGAGCAGTACTTC
>14|TRBV7-6|TRBJ2-1|NA
CASSLGRDGNEQFF
TGTGCCAGCAGCTTAGGGCGGGACGGAAATGAGCAGTTCTTC
>15|TRBV2|TRBJ1-4|TRBD1
CASSEGAGGSEKLFF
TGTGCCAGCAGTGAGGGGGCAGGGGGCAGTGAAAAACTGTTTTTT
>11|TRBV20-1|TRBJ2-7|NA
CSANLVHEQYF
TGCAGTGCCAACCTAGTCCACGAGCAGTACTTC
>16|TRBV19|TRBJ2-1|NA
CASSIAARVGNNEQFF
TGTGCCAGTAGTATAGCGGCCAGGGTGGGTAACAATGAGCAGTTCTTC